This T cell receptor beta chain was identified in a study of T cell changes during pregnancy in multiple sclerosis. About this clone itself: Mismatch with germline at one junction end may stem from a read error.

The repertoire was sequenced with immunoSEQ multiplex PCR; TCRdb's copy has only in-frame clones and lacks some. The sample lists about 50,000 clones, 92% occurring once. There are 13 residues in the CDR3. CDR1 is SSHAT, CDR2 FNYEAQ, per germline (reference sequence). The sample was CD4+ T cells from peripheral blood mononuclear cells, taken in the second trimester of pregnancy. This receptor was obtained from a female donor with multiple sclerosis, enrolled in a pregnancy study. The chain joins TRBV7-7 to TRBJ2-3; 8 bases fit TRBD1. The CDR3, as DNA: TGTGCTAGCAGTCTACAGGGGGCAGATACGCAGTATTTT. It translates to CASSLQGADTQYF.